The sequence of this T cell receptor beta chain was determined in a study of blood T cell repertoires in COVID-19. Participants' reported clinical history set cohort assignment. The CDR3 length is 13 residues. CDR1 and CDR2 (germline): SQVTM, ANQGSEA. Trimming pared 6 bases from V and 2 bases from J, leaving 13 bases between. TCRdb's copy holds only in-frame clones and misses some; the assay was immunoSEQ multiplex PCR. Here the sample spans 150,000 or so clones, approximately 79% being singletons. The sample taken for sequencing was PBMCs or T cells enriched from blood (not recorded which). The J gene is TRBJ1-1, the V gene TRBV29-1, with TRBD1 as a possible D gene (6 bases). The sequence was obtained from a woman between 45 and 60 years old who had recovered from COVID-19. CDR3 nucleotide sequence: TGCAGCGTCCTTGACAGGCCCAACACTGAAGCTTTCTTT. Residues: CSVLDRPNTEAFF.